The following is a TCR beta chain sequence with its context. Germline V gives CDR1 SGHTA, CDR2 FQGNSA. The CDR3 loop spans 14 amino acids. The ends were cut back, 0 bases at V and 5 bases at J, with 10 bases in the middle. This specimen comes from a study of T cell changes during pregnancy in multiple sclerosis. Produced via immunoSEQ multiplex PCR; TCRdb's table is partial and in-frame only. The data show about 59,000 clones, roughly 94% seen once. Sequencing was performed on CD8+ T cells from peripheral blood mononuclear cells, taken after pregnancy. The gene calls are TRBV7-2 and TRBJ1-1; a possible D gene is TRBD1 (5 bases). This sequence was found in a female donor with multiple sclerosis, enrolled in a pregnancy study. The CDR3 here is CASSLALKGTEAFF. The CDR3 region has the DNA TGTGCCAGCAGCTTAGCGTTGAAGGGGACTGAAGCTTTCTTT.